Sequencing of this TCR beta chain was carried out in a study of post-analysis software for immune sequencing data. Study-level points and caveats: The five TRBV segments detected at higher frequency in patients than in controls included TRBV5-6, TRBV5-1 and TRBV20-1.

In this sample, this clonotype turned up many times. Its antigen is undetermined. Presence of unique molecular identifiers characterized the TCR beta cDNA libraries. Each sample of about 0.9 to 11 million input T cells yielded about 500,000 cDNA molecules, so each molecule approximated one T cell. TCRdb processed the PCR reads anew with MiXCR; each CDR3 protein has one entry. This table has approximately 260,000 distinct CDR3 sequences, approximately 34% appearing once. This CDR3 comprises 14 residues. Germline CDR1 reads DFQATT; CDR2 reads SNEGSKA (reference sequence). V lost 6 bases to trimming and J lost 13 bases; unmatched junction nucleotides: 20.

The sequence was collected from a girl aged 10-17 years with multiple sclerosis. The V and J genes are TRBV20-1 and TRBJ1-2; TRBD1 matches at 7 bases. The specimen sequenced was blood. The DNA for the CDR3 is TGCAGTGCCTCCGGCCGGGACAGCCCCTTATTCGGCACCTTC. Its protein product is CSASGRDSPLFGTF.